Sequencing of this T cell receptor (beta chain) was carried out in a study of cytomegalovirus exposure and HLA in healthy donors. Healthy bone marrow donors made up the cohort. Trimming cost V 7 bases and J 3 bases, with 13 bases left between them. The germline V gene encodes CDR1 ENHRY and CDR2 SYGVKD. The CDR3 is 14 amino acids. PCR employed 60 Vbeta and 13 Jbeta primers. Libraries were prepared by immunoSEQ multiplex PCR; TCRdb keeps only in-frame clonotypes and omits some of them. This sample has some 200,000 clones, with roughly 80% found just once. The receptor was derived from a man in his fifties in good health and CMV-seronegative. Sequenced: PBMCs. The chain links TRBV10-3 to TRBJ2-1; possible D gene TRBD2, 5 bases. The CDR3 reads CAIKHGDIYNEQFF. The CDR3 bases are TGTGCCATCAAGCACGGGGATATCTACAATGAGCAGTTCTTC.